This T cell receptor beta chain was captured in a study of T cells in women clearing cervical HPV infection. Study-level results: A classifier using richness and V gene abundances reached an AUC of around 0.83.

The CDR3 consists of 13 residues. The V and J ends lost 3 bases and 7 bases respectively, with 12 bases between them. Germline CDR1 and CDR2: SGHNT and YENEEA. Note on this clone: The antigen is undetermined. The read gets to within 3 residues of the CDR3 end, and the germline J gene fills in the rest.

Sequencing was performed with immunoSEQ multiplex PCR; in TCRdb, only in-frame clones are kept and a portion is missing. Found here are around 13,000 clones; the top ten clones hold under 25%. The V gene is TRBV11-3, the J gene TRBJ1-1, with D possibly TRBD1 on 5 matching bases. The receptor's source is a woman aged 18 to 75 with a cervical HPV16 infection that either progressed to CIN3+ or cleared (not recorded which). Material: blood buffy coat. CDR3 sequence: CASSFRRGLEAFF. CDR3 bases read: TGTGCCAGCAGCTTCCGCCGGGGACTTGAA.